Listed below are T cell receptor beta chains from one sample, sequenced in a study of metastatic and nonmetastatic thyroid tumors. TCRdb re-called clones from the PCR reads using MiXCR. The sample includes 5,500 or so clones, 30% to 40% seen only once; the top ten take approximately 35%. The sample consisted of adjacent normal tissue. The receptors shown here come from a male donor with papillary thyroid cancer or a benign thyroid nodule (not recorded which). Some clones in this sample may be carry-over from other donors' samples. CDR3s include the opening cysteine and the closing phenylalanine or tryptophan. A D gene is named only where the DNA matches it firmly. Clone size, where shown, is once, few, many, or a class for clones that have expanded.

.,few,TRBV6-2/TRBV6-3,TRBJ2-2,TGTGCCAGCAGTTACCCCGGGGAGCTGTTTTTT,CASSYPGELFF
.,few,TRBV7-8,TRBJ2-2,TGTGCCAGCAGCCTAACGAACACCGGGGAGCTGTTTTTT,CASSLTNTGELFF
.,.,TRBV12-3/TRBV12-4,TRBJ1-2,TGTGCCAGCAGTTTCTCAGGCGGGATTACTAACTATGGCTACACCTTC,CASSFSGGITNYGYTF
.,.,TRBV20-1,TRBJ1-2,TGCAGTGCTCGGGGAAGGAGCACTAACTATGGCTACACCTTC,CSARGRSTNYGYTF
TRBD2,few,TRBV6-1,TRBJ2-7,TGTGCCAGCACGGGAGGGGGAAACTCCTACGAGCAGTACTTC,CASTGGGNSYEQYF
TRBD2,.,TRBV28,TRBJ2-1,TGTGCCAGCAGTTTATGGTTGGCGGGGCGGGAGGCTTCTATGAGGGAGCAGTTCTTC,CASSLWLAGREASMREQFF
.,.,TRBV2,TRBJ1-2,TGTGCCAGCATTTTTCAGGGGTACTATGGCTACACCTTC,CASIFQGYYGYTF
.,.,TRBV9,TRBJ2-2,TGTGCCAGCAGACCCCAGGGGGGGGGGCTGTTTTTT,CASRPQGGGLFF
.,.,TRBV11-2,TRBJ2-1,TGTGTCAGCAGCCAACAGGAGAAGGCCTACAATGAGCAGTCCTTC,CVSSQQEKAYNEQSF
TRBD2,.,TRBV5-1,TRBJ2-3,TGCGCCAGCAGCTTGGAGCAGCGGGGAACAGATACGCAGTATTTT,CASSLEQRGTDTQYF
TRBD1,few,TRBV20-1,TRBJ1-2,TGCAGTGCTGGGACAGGGGCTATTACCTATGGCTACACCTTC,CSAGTGAITYGYTF
.,few,TRBV2,TRBJ2-7,TGTGCCAGCAGTCAATCGGACGAGCAGTACTTC,CASSQSDEQYF
.,.,TRBV6-1,TRBJ1-4,TGTGCCAGCAACACAGGGTCTACTAATGAAAAACTGTTTTTT,CASNTGSTNEKLFF
.,few,TRBV6-5,TRBJ2-7,TGTGCCAGCAGTTCGACCATTGGCGAGCAGTACTTC,CASSSTIGEQYF
.,.,TRBV11-2,TRBJ2-7,TGTGCCAGCAGCTTAGATTATACTAGTCGCGAGCAGTACTTC,CASSLDYTSREQYF
TRBD1,.,TRBV20-1,TRBJ2-1,TGCAGTGCTAGAGTGGGGACAGGGTTTCTCGGGCAGTTCTTC,CSARVGTGFLGQFF
.,many,TRBV19,TRBJ2-7,TGTGCCAGTAGTAATTTGCTCAGCCGCAGGCAGTACTTC,CASSNLLSRRQYF
.,few,TRBV19,TRBJ2-6,TGTGCCAGTAGCCTAAGCTACTATGGGGACAACGTCCTGACTTTC,CASSLSYYGDNVLTF
.,many,TRBV11-2,TRBJ1-2,TGTGCCAGCAGCAAGGAGGTGTCAGGGGATAACTATGGCTACACCTTC,CASSKEVSGDNYGYTF
TRBD1,.,TRBV19,TRBJ1-6,TGTGCCAGTAGTATGTTGGGACAGTTTAATTCACCCATCCACTTT,CASSMLGQFNSPIHF
TRBD1,.,TRBV18,TRBJ2-5,TGTGCCAGCTCACCACAAGTCCGGGACAGGGAGACCCAGTACTTC,CASSPQVRDRETQYF
TRBD1,.,TRBV27,TRBJ1-6,TGTGCCAGCAGCCAGCCGACAGGGGGCCTTCTTTCACCCCTCCACTTT,CASSQPTGGLLSPLHF
.,once,TRBV5-1,TRBJ1-2,TGCGCCAGCAGCTTGGGGGCGGTGGACTATGGCTACACCTTC,CASSLGAVDYGYTF
TRBD1,few,TRBV2,TRBJ1-5,TGTGCCAGCTCTGGACAGGGCGGCAATCAGCCCCAGCATTTT,CASSGQGGNQPQHF
.,.,TRBV28,TRBJ2-7,TGTGCCAGCAGTTTAAGGGCGGCAGGGGCCTCCGAGCAGTACTTC,CASSLRAAGASEQYF
.,.,TRBV6-2/TRBV6-3,TRBJ2-2,TGTGCCAGCAGTTCTGGACAGAGGGACACCGGGGAGCAGTTTTTT,CASSSGQRDTGEQFF
TRBD1,few,TRBV29-1,TRBJ2-7,TGCAGCGCGACAGGGATCGAGAGCTCCTACGAGCAGTACTTC,CSATGIESSYEQYF
TRBD1,.,TRBV5-5,TRBJ2-7,TGTGCCAGCAGCTCCACGTCCGGGACAGGGATCCACGAGCAGTACTTC,CASSSTSGTGIHEQYF
.,medium-sized,TRBV29-1,TRBJ2-5,TGCAGCTCCTGGGGTCAGGGTGGAGAGACCCAGTACTTC,CSSWGQGGETQYF
.,once,TRBV9,TRBJ2-2,TGTGCCAGCTCAAAGGGGGAGCCCGGGGAGCTGTTTTTT,CASSKGEPGELFF
TRBD2,.,TRBV20-1,TRBJ2-7,TGCAGTGCCACCGGGACTAGCGGGAGAAAGGCCTACGAGCAGTACTTC,CSATGTSGRKAYEQYF
.,few,TRBV20-1,TRBJ1-5,TGCAGTGCTAGATTGTATGGGAGGCCGAATCAGCCCCAGCATTTT,CSARLYGRPNQPQHF
TRBD2,.,TRBV6-1,TRBJ2-1,TGTGCCAGCAGCCGACTAGCGGGGCGGCCCTGCGATAAGCAGTTCTTC,CASSRLAGRPCDKQFF
.,large,TRBV5-1,TRBJ2-7,TGCGCCAGCAGCTTACTTAGAGGCTCCGAGCAGTACTTC,CASSLLRGSEQYF
.,.,TRBV10-1,TRBJ2-7,TGCGCCAGCAGCCTCGCGGTGGGCCCCTACGAGCAGTACTTC,CASSLAVGPYEQYF
.,few,TRBV12-3/TRBV12-4,TRBJ1-5,TGTGCCAGCAGAGACGGGATGCGAGTCAATCAGCCCCAGCATTTT,CASRDGMRVNQPQHF
TRBD1,many,TRBV6-2/TRBV6-3,TRBJ2-7,TGTGCCAGCAGTTTTGGGACAGGGATAGAGCAGTACTTC,CASSFGTGIEQYF
TRBD1,few,TRBV28,TRBJ2-7,TGTGCCAGCAGTGCACCCGGGACAGGGCCTGACGAGCAGTACTTC,CASSAPGTGPDEQYF